A selection of T cell receptor beta chains follows, all from one sample in a study of cytomegalovirus exposure and HLA in healthy donors. Generated by immunoSEQ multiplex PCR, the TCRdb table keeps only in-frame clones and is missing some. This table has more than 150,000 clones, more than 65% appearing once. The sequencing input was PBMCs. The receptors stem from a man over 45 in good health and CMV-seronegative. Each CDR3 is given with its conserved first and last residue. D genes are given only for firm matches. Clone size, where shown, is once, few, many, or a class for clones that have expanded.

size,J,D,V,DNA,CDR3
.,TRBJ1-6,TRBD1,TRBV5-1,TGCGCCAGCAGCTTGCAGGGGGCTAATTCACCCCTCCACTTT,CASSLQGANSPLHF
.,TRBJ2-1,.,TRBV27,TGTGCCAGCAGTTTTAAATTAAGGGGTACGGGCAATGAGCAGTTCTTC,CASSFKLRGTGNEQFF
few,TRBJ2-7,TRBD2,TRBV6-5,TGTGCCAGCAGTCCGCTGGGAGGGTTGGGCGAGCAGTACTTC,CASSPLGGLGEQYF
.,TRBJ1-4,.,TRBV6-1,TGTGCCAGCAGTGAAAGCAGACAGGTGGGCGAAAAACTGTTTTTT,CASSESRQVGEKLFF
.,TRBJ2-7,TRBD2,TRBV27,TGTGCCAGCAGTTTCTTCCGTTTTGGGGGGGGTCACTACGAGCAGTACTTC,CASSFFRFGGGHYEQYF
.,TRBJ1-2,TRBD1,TRBV7-9,TGTGCCAGCAGTTTTTCTGTGGGACAGGGAGGTGGCTACACCTTC,CASSFSVGQGGGYTF
.,TRBJ2-4,.,TRBV15,TGTGCCACCAGCAGATCTGAACAGGGGGGGAATAAAAACATTCAGTACTTC,CATSRSEQGGNKNIQYF
.,TRBJ1-5,.,TRBV5-6,TGTGCCAGCAGCTTGGGTTTGAGTCAGCCCCAGCATTTT,CASSLGLSQPQHF
.,TRBJ2-5,.,TRBV29-1,TGCAGCGTAAAAGGGGGAAGGGGGCGCGGGGTAGAGACCCAGTACTTC,CSVKGGRGRGVETQYF
.,TRBJ1-5,.,TRBV12-5,TGTGCTAGTGGTTTTTTGACAGCCACTTATATTAATCAGCCCCAGCATTTT,CASGFLTATYINQPQHF
.,TRBJ2-1,.,TRBV10-3,TGTGCCATCAGGACGGCAGGGGATGAGCAGTTCTTC,CAIRTAGDEQFF
few,TRBJ1-2,TRBD1,TRBV7-2,TGTGCCAGCAGGGGGACAGTTAACTATGGCTACACCTTC,CASRGTVNYGYTF
.,TRBJ2-5,.,TRBV18,TGTGCCAGCTCACCACAGGGGTTGCAAGAGACCCAGTACTTC,CASSPQGLQETQYF